A single sample gave rise to the 16 T cell receptor beta chains below, sequenced in a study of neurological immune-mediated disorders. TCRdb fed the 5' RACE reads into MiXCR, producing one record per CDR3 protein. The sample lists fewer than 35,000 distinct CDR3 sequences, approximately 16% occurring once. Time point denoted: technical triplicate 3. The sequenced sample was CD4+ T cells from blood. The receptors derive from a female donor with HTLV-1-associated myelopathy (HAM/TSP).

This clonotype was recorded many times. The gene calls are TRBV5-1 and TRBJ1-1; 10 bases map to TRBD1. Unmatched junction bases numbered 5, after V lost 3 bases and J lost 6 bases. The CDR3 loop spans 14 amino acids. Germline V gives CDR1 SGHRS, CDR2 YFSETQ. This CDR3 is CASSSGTGEAEAFF. CDR3 coding DNA: TGCGCCAGCAGCTCCGGGACAGGGGAGGCTGAAGCTTTCTTT.

The chain carries TRBV29-1 and TRBJ1-1, with D hard to call. Germline values: CDR1 SQVTM, CDR2 ANQGSEA. The V end was cut by 7 bases, the J end by 6 bases, with 15 bases between. CDR3 size: 12 residues. This chain's CDR3 is CSGSVWSAEAFF. The CDR3 nucleotides read TGCAGCGGATCAGTGTGGTCCGCTGAAGCTTTCTTT.

This clonotype was counted ten times or more. This chain connects TRBV20-1 to TRBJ1-2; 8 bases line up with TRBD1. J lost 5 bases, V lost 1 base, and 6 bases had no gene match. Germline V lookup: CDR1 DFQATT, CDR2 SNEGSKA (reference sequence). The CDR3 sequence is 14 residues long. In DNA form, the CDR3 reads TGCAGTGCTAGAGCCGGGACAGGATGGTATGGCTACACCTTC. Protein: CSARAGTGWYGYTF.

The chain carries TRBV6-5 and TRBJ2-4; 8 bases match TRBD2. CDR3 size: 16 residues. J gave up 5 bases and V 0 bases, and 6 bases lay outside the gene matches. Germline lookup yields CDR1 MNHEY and CDR2 SVGAGI. CDR3 amino acids: CASSYSSGGAQNIQYF. The CDR3 DNA reads TGTGCCAGCAGTTACTCATCCGGGGGGGCACAAAACATTCAGTACTTC.

The chain carries TRBV30 and TRBJ1-6; 7 bases fit TRBD1. V was clipped by 5 bases and J by 2 bases; unmatched bases: 3. The CDR3 covers 14 residues. Germline V gives CDR1 GTSNPN, CDR2 SVGIG (reference sequence). For the CDR3, the DNA is TGTGCCTGGGGACAGGACCCCTATAATTCACCCCTCCACTTT. As protein: CAWGQDPYNSPLHF.

The V and J genes are TRBV5-6 and TRBJ1-5, with a tentative D call TRBD1 (6 bases). The germline V gene has CDR1 SGHDT and CDR2 YYEEEE. The V and J ends lost 0 bases and 5 bases respectively, with 15 bases between them. The CDR3 extends over 16 amino acids. The CDR3 spells CASSLEGGTADQPQHF. The CDR3 coding sequence is TGTGCCAGCAGCTTGGAAGGGGGGACGGCAGATCAGCCCCAGCATTTT.

This clonotype was seen many times. This sequence joins TRBV3-1 and TRBJ2-2; 11 positions match TRBD1. This CDR3 spans 14 amino acids. The V gene end was trimmed by 4 bases and the J gene end by 9 bases; junction bases not matched to a gene: 4. Germline V lookup: CDR1 LGHDT, CDR2 YNNKEL (reference sequence). The CDR3 here is CASSLGQGARELFF. CDR3 nucleotides: TGTGCCAGCAGCCTAGGACAGGGGGCGAGGGAGCTGTTTTTT.

This clonotype was seen at least ten times. The chain uses TRBV5-1 and TRBJ1-2; D is uncertain. Germline CDR1 is SGHRS and CDR2 is YFSETQ. With 1 base removed from V and 2 bases from J, the gap between germline ends came to 12 bases. This CDR3 contains 15 residues. CDR3 DNA: TGCGCCAGCAGCTTGTCCTGGCAGCTCAACTATGGCTACACCTTC. It codes for CASSLSWQLNYGYTF.

This clonotype occurred many times. The chain combines TRBV7-2 with TRBJ2-3, with 7 bases fitting TRBD1. The J segment lost 0 bases and the V segment lost 4 bases, leaving 4 bases of the junction unmatched. Germline lookup yields CDR1 SGHTA and CDR2 FQGNSA. The CDR3 totals 15 residues. The CDR3 here is CASSWDSASTDTQYF. CDR3 DNA sequence: TGTGCCAGCAGCTGGGACAGTGCTAGCACAGATACGCAGTATTTT.

The chain uses TRBV6-2 or TRBV6-3 and TRBJ2-1, with 7 positions matching TRBD1. V shed 9 bases and J 7 bases; nucleotides not matched to a gene: 12. CDR3 size: 14 residues. Germline CDR1 is MNHEY and CDR2 is SVGEGT. The CDR3 spells CASSLRQGRNEQFF. The DNA for the CDR3 is TGTGCCAGTTCCCTACGACAGGGTCGGAATGAGCAGTTCTTC.

This clonotype was detected ten times or more. The chain couples TRBV5-1 to TRBJ1-4; D not resolved. The CDR3 is 13 residues long. The germline V and J ends were trimmed by 0 bases and 8 bases, with 8 bases remaining between them. Germline V gene data show CDR1 as SGHRS and CDR2 as YFSETQ. CDR3 nucleotide sequence: TGCGCCAGCAGCTTGGGATCCAGGGAAAAACTGTTTTTT. Amino acids: CASSLGSREKLFF. Full variable domain (rest looked up from reference TRBV5-1 and TRBJ1-4): KAGVTQTPRYLIKTRGQQVTLSCSPISGHRSVSWYQQTPGQGLQFLFEYFSETQRNKGNFPGRFSGRQFSNSRSEMNVSTLELGDSALYLCASSLGSREKLFFGSGTQLSVL.

This clonotype was found many times. The chain is built from TRBV5-6 and TRBJ2-3; D is perhaps TRBD2 (6 bases). Trimming took off 5 bases at V and 0 bases at J, with 10 bases between the two ends. Germline lookup yields CDR1 SGHDT and CDR2 YYEEEE. This CDR3 contains 14 residues. The CDR3 here is CASSFSGSTDTQYF. CDR3 nucleotide sequence: TGTGCCAGCAGTTTTAGCGGAAGCACAGATACGCAGTATTTT. The variable domain in full, completed from reference TRBV5-6 and TRBJ2-3, reads DAGVTQSPTHLIKTRGQQVTLRCSPKSGHDTVSWYQQALGQGPQFIFQYYEEEERQRGNFPDRFSGHQFPNYSSELNVNALLLGDSALYLCASSFSGSTDTQYFGPGTRLTVL.

This clonotype was recorded at least ten times. The chain combines TRBV7-2 with TRBJ1-5, with 7 bases lining up with TRBD1. V was pared by 3 bases and J by 0 bases, with 11 bases of the junction left unmatched. This CDR3 comprises 18 residues. The germline V gene encodes CDR1 SGHTA and CDR2 FQGNSA. This chain's CDR3 is CASSLYGRGIYSNQPQHF. The CDR3 region has the DNA TGTGCCAGCAGCTTGTATGGCAGGGGGATATATAGCAATCAGCCCCAGCATTTT.

This clonotype has a count of ten or more. This chain joins TRBV20-1 and TRBJ2-4, with a weak D call TRBD2 (5 bases). V lost 3 bases, J lost 8 bases, and 14 bases lay in between. The germline gives CDR1 DFQATT, CDR2 SNEGSKA (reference sequence). This CDR3 region has 13 residues. CDR3 sequence reads: CSASGLAGDIQYF. CDR3 in DNA: TGCAGTGCTAGTGGGCTAGCCGGAGACATTCAGTACTTC.

This clonotype appeared many times. The chain uses TRBV9 and TRBJ2-7, with D perhaps matching TRBD1 (6 bases). V lost 3 bases to trimming and J lost 0 bases, with 10 bases between them. CDR3 length: 14 residues. Germline V gene data show CDR1 as SGDLS and CDR2 as YYNGEE. CDR3 sequence reads: CASSARDNSYEQYF. The CDR3 DNA reads as TGTGCCAGCAGCGCTCGGGACAACTCCTACGAGCAGTACTTC. Full variable domain (missing parts from reference TRBV9 and TRBJ2-7): DSGVTQTPKHLITATGQRVTLRCSPRSGDLSVYWYQQSLDQGLQFLIQYYNGEERAKGNILERFSAQQFPDLHSELNLSSLELGDSALYFCASSARDNSYEQYFGPGTRLTVT.

This clonotype was observed many times. The rearrangement joins TRBV5-1 to TRBJ2-2, with 8 bases aligning to TRBD1. V dropped 6 bases and J dropped 6; count of bases not matched to a gene: 10. The CDR3 consists of 15 residues. Germline values: CDR1 SGHRS, CDR2 YFSETQ. This CDR3 reads CASMARDRSPGELFF. For the CDR3, the DNA is TGCGCCAGCATGGCCAGGGACAGGTCCCCCGGGGAGCTGTTTTTT.